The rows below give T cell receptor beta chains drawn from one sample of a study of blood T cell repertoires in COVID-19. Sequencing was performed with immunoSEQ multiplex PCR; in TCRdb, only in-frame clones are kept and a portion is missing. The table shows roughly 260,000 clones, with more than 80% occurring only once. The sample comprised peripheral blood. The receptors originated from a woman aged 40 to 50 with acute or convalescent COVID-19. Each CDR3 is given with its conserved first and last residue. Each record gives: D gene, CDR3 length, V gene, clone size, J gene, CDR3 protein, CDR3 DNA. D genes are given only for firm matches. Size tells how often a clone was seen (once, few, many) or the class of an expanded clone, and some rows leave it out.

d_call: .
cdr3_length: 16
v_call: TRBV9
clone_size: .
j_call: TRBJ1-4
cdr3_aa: CASSVERDRTNEKLFF
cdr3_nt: TGTGCCAGCAGCGTAGAGAGGGATCGAACTAATGAAAAACTGTTTTTT

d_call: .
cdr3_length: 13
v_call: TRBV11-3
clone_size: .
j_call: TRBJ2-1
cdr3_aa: CASSSGVYNEQFF
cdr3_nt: TGTGCCAGCAGCTCCGGAGTCTACAATGAGCAGTTCTTC

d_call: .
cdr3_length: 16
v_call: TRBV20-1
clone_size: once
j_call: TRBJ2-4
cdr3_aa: CSASSLADLAKNIQYF
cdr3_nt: TGCAGTGCTAGTTCACTAGCCGATCTAGCCAAAAACATTCAGTACTTC

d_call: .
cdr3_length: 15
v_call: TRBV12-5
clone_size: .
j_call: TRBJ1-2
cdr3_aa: CASGPDWIFNYGYTF
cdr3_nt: TGTGCTAGTGGTCCGGACTGGATCTTTAACTATGGCTACACCTTC

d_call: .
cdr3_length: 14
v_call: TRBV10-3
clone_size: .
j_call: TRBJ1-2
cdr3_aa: CAISGSGVNYGYTF
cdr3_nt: TGTGCCATCAGTGGCTCCGGGGTTAACTATGGCTACACCTTC

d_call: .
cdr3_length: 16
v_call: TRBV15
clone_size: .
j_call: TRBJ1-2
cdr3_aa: CATSRSPGGLDYGYTF
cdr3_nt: TGTGCCACCAGCAGATCCCCGGGGGGATTAGACTATGGCTACACCTTC

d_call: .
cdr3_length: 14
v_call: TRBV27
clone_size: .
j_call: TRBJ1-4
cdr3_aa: CASSLWQGSEKLFF
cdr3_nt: TGTGCCAGCAGTTTATGGCAGGGGAGTGAAAAACTGTTTTTT

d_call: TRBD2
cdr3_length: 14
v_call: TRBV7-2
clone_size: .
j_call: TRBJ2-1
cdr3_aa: CASSLAPERGAPFF
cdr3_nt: TGTGCCAGCAGCTTAGCACCTGAGCGGGGGGCCCCGTTCTTC

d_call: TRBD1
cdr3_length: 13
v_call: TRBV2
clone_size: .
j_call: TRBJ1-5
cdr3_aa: CASRDRGNQPQHF
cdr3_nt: TGTGCCAGTCGGGACAGGGGGAATCAGCCCCAGCATTTT

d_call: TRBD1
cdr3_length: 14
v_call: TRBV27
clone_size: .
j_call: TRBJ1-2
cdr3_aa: CASSSPGQGIGYTF
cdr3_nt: TGTGCCAGCAGTTCTCCGGGACAGGGAATAGGCTACACCTTC

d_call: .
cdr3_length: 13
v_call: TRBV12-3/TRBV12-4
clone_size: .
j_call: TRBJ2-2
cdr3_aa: CASSLRRTGELFF
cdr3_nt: TGTGCCAGCAGTTTGAGGCGGACCGGGGAGCTGTTTTTT

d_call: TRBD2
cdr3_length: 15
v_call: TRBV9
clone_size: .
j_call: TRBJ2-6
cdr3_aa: CASSTLAGDTNVLTF
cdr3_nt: TGTGCCAGCTCCACTCTAGCGGGGGATACCAACGTCCTGACTTTC

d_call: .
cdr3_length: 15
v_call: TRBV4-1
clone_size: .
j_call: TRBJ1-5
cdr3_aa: CASSQDQATNQPQHF
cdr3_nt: TGCGCCAGCAGCCAAGATCAAGCGACCAATCAGCCCCAGCATTTT

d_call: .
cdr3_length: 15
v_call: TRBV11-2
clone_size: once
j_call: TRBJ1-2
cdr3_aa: CASSLDATVPYGYTF
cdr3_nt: TGTGCCAGCAGCTTAGATGCGACAGTACCCTATGGCTACACCTTC

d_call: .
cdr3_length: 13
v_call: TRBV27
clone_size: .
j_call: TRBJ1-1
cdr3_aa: CASSLRLNTEAFF
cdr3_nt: TGTGCCAGCAGTTTAAGACTAAACACTGAAGCTTTCTTT

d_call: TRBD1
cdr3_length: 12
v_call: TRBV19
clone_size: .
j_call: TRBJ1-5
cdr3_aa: CANTGGNQPQHF
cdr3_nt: TGTGCCAACACAGGGGGCAATCAGCCCCAGCATTTT

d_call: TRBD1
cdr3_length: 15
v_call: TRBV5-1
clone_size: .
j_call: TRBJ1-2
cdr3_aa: CASSSPDRGLAGYTF
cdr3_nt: TGCGCCAGCAGCTCTCCGGACAGGGGGCTGGCTGGCTACACCTTC

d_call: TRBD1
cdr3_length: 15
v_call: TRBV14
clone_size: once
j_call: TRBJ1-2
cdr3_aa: CASSQLGQGSLGYTF
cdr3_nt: TGTGCCAGCAGCCAATTGGGACAGGGTTCACTGGGCTACACCTTC

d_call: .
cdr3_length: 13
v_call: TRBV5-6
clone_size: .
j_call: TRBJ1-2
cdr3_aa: CASSLAPNYGYTF
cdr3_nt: TGTGCCAGCAGCTTGGCCCCGAACTATGGCTACACCTTC

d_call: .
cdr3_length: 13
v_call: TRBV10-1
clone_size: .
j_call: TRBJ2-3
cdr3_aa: CASSESWANTQYF
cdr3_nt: TGCGCCAGCAGTGAGTCGTGGGCTAATACGCAGTATTTT

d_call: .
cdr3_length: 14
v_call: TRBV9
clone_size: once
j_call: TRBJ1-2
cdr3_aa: CASRGGVANYGYTF
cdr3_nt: TGTGCCAGCAGAGGGGGGGTAGCTAACTATGGCTACACCTTC

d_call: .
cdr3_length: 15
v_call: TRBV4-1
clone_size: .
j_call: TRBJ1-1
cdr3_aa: CASSQTGHSNTEAFF
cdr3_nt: TGCGCCAGCAGCCAAACGGGACACTCGAACACTGAAGCTTTCTTT

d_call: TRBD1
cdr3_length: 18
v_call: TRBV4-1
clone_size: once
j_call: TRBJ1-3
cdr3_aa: CASSQVSGGEGQANTIYF
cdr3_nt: TGCGCCAGCAGCCAAGTCTCTGGGGGCGAGGGACAGGCCAACACCATATATTTT

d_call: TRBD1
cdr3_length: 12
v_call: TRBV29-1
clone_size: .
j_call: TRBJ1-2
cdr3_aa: CSVDRGRGSYTF
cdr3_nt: TGCAGCGTTGACAGGGGGCGAGGAAGCTACACCTTC

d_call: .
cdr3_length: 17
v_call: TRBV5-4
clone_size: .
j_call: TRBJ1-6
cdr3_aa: CASSSGQTSSYNSPLHF
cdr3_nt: TGTGCCAGCAGCTCCGGACAGACGAGCTCCTATAATTCACCCCTCCACTTT

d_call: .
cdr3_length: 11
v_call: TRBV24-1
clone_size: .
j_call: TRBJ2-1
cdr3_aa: CAAGTYNEQFF
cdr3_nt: TGTGCCGCAGGGACCTACAATGAGCAGTTCTTC

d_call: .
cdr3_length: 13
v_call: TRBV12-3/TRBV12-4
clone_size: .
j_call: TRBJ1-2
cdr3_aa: CASSPGSNYGYTF
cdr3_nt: TGTGCCAGCAGCCCGGGATCCAACTATGGCTACACCTTC

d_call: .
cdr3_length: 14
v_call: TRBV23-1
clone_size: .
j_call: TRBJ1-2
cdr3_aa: CASSQSMECYGYTF
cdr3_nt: TGCGCCAGCAGTCAATCAATGGAGTGTTATGGCTACACCTTC

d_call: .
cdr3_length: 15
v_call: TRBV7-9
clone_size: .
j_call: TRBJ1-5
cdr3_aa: CASSFGGRGNQPQHF
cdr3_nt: TGTGCCAGCAGCTTCGGGGGTAGGGGCAATCAGCCCCAGCATTTT

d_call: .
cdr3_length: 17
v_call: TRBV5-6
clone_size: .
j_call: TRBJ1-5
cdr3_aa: CASSFGWAQGRNQPQHF
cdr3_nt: TGTGCCAGCAGCTTTGGATGGGCACAGGGCCGCAATCAGCCCCAGCATTTT

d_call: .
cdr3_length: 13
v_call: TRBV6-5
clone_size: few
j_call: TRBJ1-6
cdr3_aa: CASRNYRDSPLHF
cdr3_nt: TGTGCCAGCAGAAATTACAGGGATTCACCCCTCCACTTT

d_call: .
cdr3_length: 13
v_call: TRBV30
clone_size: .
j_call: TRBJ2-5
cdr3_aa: CAWSVEPLETQYF
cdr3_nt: TGTGCCTGGAGTGTAGAACCACTAGAGACCCAGTACTTC

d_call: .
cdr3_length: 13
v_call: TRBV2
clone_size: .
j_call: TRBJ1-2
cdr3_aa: CASSERLNYGYTF
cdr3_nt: TGTGCCAGCAGTGAGCGGTTAAACTATGGCTACACCTTC

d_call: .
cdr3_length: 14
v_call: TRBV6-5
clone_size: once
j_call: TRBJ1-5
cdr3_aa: CASRPGHSNQPQHF
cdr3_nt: TGTGCCAGCAGGCCGGGACACAGCAATCAGCCCCAGCATTTT

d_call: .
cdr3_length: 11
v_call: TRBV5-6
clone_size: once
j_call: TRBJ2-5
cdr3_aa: CASSWLDTQYF
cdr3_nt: TGTGCCAGCAGCTGGCTAGATACCCAGTACTTC

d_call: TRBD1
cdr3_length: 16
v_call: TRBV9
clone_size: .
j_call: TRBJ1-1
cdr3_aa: CASSVAADRGQSEAFF
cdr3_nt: TGTGCCAGCAGCGTAGCAGCGGACAGGGGGCAGAGTGAAGCTTTCTTT

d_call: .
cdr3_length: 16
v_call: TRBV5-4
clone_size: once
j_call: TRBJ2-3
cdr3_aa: CASSGQGGGGTDTQYF
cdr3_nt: TGTGCCAGCAGCGGACAAGGGGGCGGGGGCACAGATACGCAGTATTTT

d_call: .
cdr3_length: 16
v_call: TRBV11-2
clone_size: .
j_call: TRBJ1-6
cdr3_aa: CASTKGGGGSNSPLHF
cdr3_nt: TGTGCCAGCACCAAGGGTGGGGGAGGAAGTAATTCACCCCTCCACTTT

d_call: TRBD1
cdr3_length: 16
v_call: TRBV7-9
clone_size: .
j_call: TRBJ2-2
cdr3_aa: CASSSYGTGDTGELFF
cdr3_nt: TGTGCCAGCAGCTCCTACGGGACAGGCGACACCGGGGAGCTGTTTTTT

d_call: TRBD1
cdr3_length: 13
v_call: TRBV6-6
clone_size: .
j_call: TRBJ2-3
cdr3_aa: CASSGQGAHTQYF
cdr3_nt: TGTGCCAGCAGTGGACAGGGGGCTCATACGCAGTATTTT

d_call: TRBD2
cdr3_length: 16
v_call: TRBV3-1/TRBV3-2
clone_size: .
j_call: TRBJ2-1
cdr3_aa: CASSQALLAGDNEQFF
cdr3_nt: TGTGCCAGCAGCCAAGCCCTCCTAGCGGGGGACAATGAGCAGTTCTTC

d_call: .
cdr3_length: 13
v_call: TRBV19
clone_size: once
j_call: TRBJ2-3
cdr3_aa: CATQAHPIDTQYF
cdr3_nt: TGTGCCACTCAGGCCCACCCTATAGATACGCAGTATTTT

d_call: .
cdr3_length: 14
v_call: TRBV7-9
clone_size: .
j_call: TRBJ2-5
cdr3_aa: CASSELRERETQYF
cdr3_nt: TGTGCCAGCAGCGAACTCAGGGAACGAGAGACCCAGTACTTC

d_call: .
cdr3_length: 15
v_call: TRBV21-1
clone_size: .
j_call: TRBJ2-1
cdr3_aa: CASSLRMGGSDEQFF
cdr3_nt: TGTGCCAGCAGCCTAAGAATGGGGGGTAGCGATGAGCAGTTCTTC

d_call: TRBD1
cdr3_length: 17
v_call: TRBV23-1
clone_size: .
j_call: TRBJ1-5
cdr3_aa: CASSQFEGAGLCQPQHF
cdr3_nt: TGCGCCAGCAGTCAATTTGAGGGGGCAGGGCTCTGTCAGCCCCAGCATTTT

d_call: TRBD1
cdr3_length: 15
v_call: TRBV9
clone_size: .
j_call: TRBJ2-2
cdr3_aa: CASSPYNRGTGELFF
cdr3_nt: TGTGCCAGCAGCCCCTACAACAGGGGCACCGGGGAGCTGTTTTTT

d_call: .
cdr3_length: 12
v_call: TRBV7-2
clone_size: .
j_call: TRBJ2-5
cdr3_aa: CASSLRGETQYF
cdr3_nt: TGTGCCAGCAGCTTAAGGGGAGAGACCCAGTACTTC

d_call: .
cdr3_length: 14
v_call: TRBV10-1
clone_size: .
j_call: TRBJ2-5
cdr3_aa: CARLAGAYQETQYF
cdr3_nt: TGCGCCAGACTCGCGGGGGCGTACCAAGAGACCCAGTACTTC

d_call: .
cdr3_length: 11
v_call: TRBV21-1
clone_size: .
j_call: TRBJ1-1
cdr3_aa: CARRNRAKAFF
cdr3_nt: TGTGCCAGACGAAACAGGGCGAAAGCTTTCTTT

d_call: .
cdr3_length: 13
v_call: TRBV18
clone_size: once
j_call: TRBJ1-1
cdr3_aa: CASSPVRNTEAFF
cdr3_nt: TGTGCCAGCTCACCGGTGCGGAACACTGAAGCTTTCTTT